Listed here is a single T cell receptor (beta chain). Antigen: not known. V gave up 7 bases and J gave up 1 base, with 17 bases separating them. Germline-derived CDR1 and CDR2 are WSHSY and SAAADI. The CDR3 sequence is 16 residues long. This entry is derived from a study of memory B cells and T cells in multiple sclerosis. Data came from immunoSEQ multiplex PCR; TCRdb stores just in-frame clones and leaves some out. Of 46,000 or so clones listed, more than 65% are singletons. CFSE-dim autoproliferating and CFSE-high non-proliferating T cells from unstimulated culture were sequenced separately. Replicate wells were pooled after 6 to 8 days of stimulus-free culture of under 5.5x10^7 CFSE-labeled PBMCs. Study-wide findings and caveats: Shared clonotype counts depended on differing compartment clone-set sizes and were normalized.

This sequence was found in a human donor with multiple sclerosis. This chain uses TRBV10-2 with TRBJ1-3; TRBD1 is a possible D gene (6 bases). Source material: PBMCs from blood kept in culture. The CDR3 region is CASKNGGVASGNTIYF. The DNA of the CDR3 is TGCGCCAGCAAAAACGGGGGCGTTGCGTCTGGAAACACCATATATTTT.